The 5 T cell receptor beta chains below all came from one sample that was sequenced in a study of CD8 T cells in Susac syndrome. Random hexamers primed reverse transcription of about 0.45 to 1 ug RNA. TCRdb re-derived calls from the immunoSEQ multiplex PCR reads in MiXCR, one entry per CDR3 protein. The profile shows about 60,000 distinct CDR3 sequences, approximately 96% of them singletons. Sequenced sample: CD8+ T cells from PBMCs. The origin of the receptors is a human donor with multiple sclerosis.

DNA of the CDR3: TGTGCCAGCACCGCCGGACTAGCGGTTTTCGGTACGCAGTATTTT. The encoded protein is CASTAGLAVFGTQYF. This rearrangement joins TRBV13 to TRBJ2-3; 10 bases are shared with TRBD2. Per germline, CDR1 PRHDT and CDR2 FYEKMQ (reference sequence). This CDR3 has 15 amino acids. The junction had 12 bases not matched to a gene; V was cut back by 7 bases and J by 8 bases.

This chain connects TRBV7-9 to TRBJ2-5, with 7 bases that match TRBD1. Germline CDR1 SEHNR, CDR2 FQNEAQ (reference sequence). The CDR3 consists of 14 residues. The ends lost 4 bases at V and 0 bases at J; junction bases unmatched: 2. This chain's CDR3 is CASSSGTDQETQYF. The CDR3 coding sequence is TGTGCCAGCAGCTCCGGGACAGACCAAGAGACCCAGTACTTC. The full variable domain, its missing parts supplied by reference TRBV7-9 and TRBJ2-5, is DTGVSQNPRHKITKRGQNVTFRCDPISEHNRLYWYRQTLGQGPEFLTYFQNEAQLEKSRLLSDRFSAERPKGSFSTLEIQRTEQGDSAMYLCASSSGTDQETQYFGPGTRLLVL.

The chain uses TRBV11-2 and TRBJ2-5; 9 bases match TRBD2. The CDR3 loop spans 16 amino acids. Germline V gives CDR1 SGHAT, CDR2 FQNNGV. V gave up 5 bases and J gave up 4 bases; unmatched junction bases: 11. The CDR3 DNA reads as TGTGCCAGCAGCACGGCGGGACTAGCTGGGTTAGAGACCCAGTACTTC. Its protein is CASSTAGLAGLETQYF.

The chain links TRBV27 to TRBJ2-1, with 7 bases aligning to TRBD1. Germline CDR1 is MNHEY and CDR2 is SMNVEV (reference sequence). This CDR3 contains 14 residues. The junction had 14 bases not matched to a gene; V was cut back by 10 bases and J by 8 bases. This CDR3 reads CATRRQGNTDEQFF. DNA for the CDR3: TGTGCCACTCGGCGACAGGGAAATACGGATGAGCAGTTCTTC.

This clonotype is a singleton in its sample. V and J are TRBV29-1 and TRBJ2-5, with TRBD2 matching over 8 bases. The CDR3 sequence is 14 residues long. V was pared by 4 bases and J by 5 bases, with 9 bases of the junction left unmatched. CDR1 and CDR2 (germline): SQVTM, ANQGSEA. This chain's CDR3 is CSVARGGFAETQYF. The CDR3 region has the DNA TGCAGCGTTGCTCGGGGGGGCTTTGCGGAGACCCAGTACTTC.